The clone carrying this TCR beta chain is termed medium-sized. The sample is drawn from a study of sequential checkpoint blockade in melanoma. The repertoire was sequenced with immunoSEQ multiplex PCR; TCRdb's copy has only in-frame clones and lacks some. The data contain some 3,000 clones, roughly 19% of them singletons. CDR3 size: 16 residues. The V end was cut by 1 base, the J end by 3 bases, with 13 bases between. Germline V gene lookup returns CDR1 SGHNT and CDR2 YENEEA. Documented treatment: randomized to nivolumab then ipilimumab (arm A) or the reverse (arm B). The rearrangement joins TRBV11-3 to TRBJ1-5, with D possibly matching TRBD1 (6 bases). This sequence was found in a human donor with melanoma. The sample here was tumor tissue (inferred from file names), taken from a patient given nivolumab and ipilimumab in sequence. The CDR3 here is CASSLGVGQYNQPQHF. The CDR3 coding sequence is TGTGCCAGCAGCTTAGGGGTAGGACAGTACAATCAGCCCCAGCATTTT.